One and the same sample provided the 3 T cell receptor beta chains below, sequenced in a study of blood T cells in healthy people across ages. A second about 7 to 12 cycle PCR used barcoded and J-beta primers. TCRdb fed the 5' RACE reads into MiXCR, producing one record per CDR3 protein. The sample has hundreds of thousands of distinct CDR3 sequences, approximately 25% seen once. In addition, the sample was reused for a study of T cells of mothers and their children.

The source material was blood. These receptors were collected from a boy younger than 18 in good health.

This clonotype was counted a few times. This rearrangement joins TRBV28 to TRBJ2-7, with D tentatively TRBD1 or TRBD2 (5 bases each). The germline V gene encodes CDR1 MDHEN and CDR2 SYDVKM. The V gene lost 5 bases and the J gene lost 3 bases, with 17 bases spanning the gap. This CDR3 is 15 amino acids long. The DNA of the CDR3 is TGTGCCAGCAGTCCCCCGGCAGAGGGGATCTACGAGCAGTACTTC. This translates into CASSPPAEGIYEQYF.

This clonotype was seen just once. CDR3 sequence (DNA): TGTGCCAGCAGCTTTCAAACCCCGGGACTAGCGGCCAATGAGCAGTTCTTC. Translating it yields CASSFQTPGLAANEQFF. The V call is TRBV3-1, the J call TRBJ2-5, with TRBD2 matching over 11 bases. The J call is in doubt because the DNA end fits TRBJ2-1 better. The germline V gene encodes CDR1 LGHDT and CDR2 YNNKEL (reference sequence). The CDR3 has 17 amino acids.

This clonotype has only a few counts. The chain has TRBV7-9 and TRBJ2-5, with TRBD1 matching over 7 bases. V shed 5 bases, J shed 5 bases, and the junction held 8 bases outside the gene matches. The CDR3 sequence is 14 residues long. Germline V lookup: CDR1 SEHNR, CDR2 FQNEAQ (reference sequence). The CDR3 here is CASSPRQGSETQYF. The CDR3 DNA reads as TGTGCCAGCAGCCCTAGACAGGGAAGCGAGACCCAGTACTTC.